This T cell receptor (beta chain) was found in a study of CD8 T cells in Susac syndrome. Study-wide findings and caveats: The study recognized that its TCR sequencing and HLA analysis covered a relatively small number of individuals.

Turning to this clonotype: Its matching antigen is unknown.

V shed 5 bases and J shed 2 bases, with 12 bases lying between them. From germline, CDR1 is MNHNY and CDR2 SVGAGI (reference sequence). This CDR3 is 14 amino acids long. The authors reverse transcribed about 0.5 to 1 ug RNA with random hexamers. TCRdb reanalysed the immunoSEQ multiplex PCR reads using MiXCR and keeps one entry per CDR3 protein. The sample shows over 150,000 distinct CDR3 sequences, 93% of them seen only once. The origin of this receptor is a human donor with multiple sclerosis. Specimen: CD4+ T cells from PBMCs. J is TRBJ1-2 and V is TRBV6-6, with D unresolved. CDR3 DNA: TGTGCCAGCAGTCACCCCACAGAGAACTATGGCTACACCTTC. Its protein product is CASSHPTENYGYTF.